This TCR beta chain was captured in a study of blood T cell repertoires in COVID-19. Clones were sequenced by immunoSEQ multiplex PCR, and TCRdb holds only the in-frame ones, with some missing. The sample has 100,000 to 150,000 clones; over 75% are singletons. Germline V gene data show CDR1 as KGHSH and CDR2 as LQKENI. V lost 2 bases and J 7 bases, leaving 12 bases between the germline ends. The CDR3 runs 15 residues. This clone was seen more than once but under ten times. The genes are TRBV18 and TRBJ1-6; D is possibly TRBD1 (6 bases). The sequenced material came from peripheral blood. The receptor's source is an elderly woman with acute or convalescent COVID-19. Here the CDR3 reads CASSPIWGTNSPLHF. As DNA, the CDR3 is TGTGCCAGCTCACCAATTTGGGGGACAAATTCACCCCTCCACTTT. The variable domain in full, completed from reference TRBV18 and TRBJ1-6, reads NAGVMQNPRHLVRRRGQEARLRCSPMKGHSHVYWYRQLPEEGLKFMVYLQKENIIDESGMPKERFSAEFPKEGPSILRIQQVVRGDSAAYFCASSPIWGTNSPLHFGNGTRLTVT.